These 30 T cell receptor beta chains were all obtained from the same sample, sequenced in a study of T cells in narcolepsy. Repertoires were generated with immunoSEQ multiplex PCR, while TCRdb's copy carries only in-frame clones and drops some. The table shows 35,000 to 40,000 clones, with 70% to 85% occurring only once. Sample: CD45RA- memory CD4+ T cells from PBMCs. These receptors originate from a human donor with narcolepsy.

The J gene is TRBJ1-2, the V gene TRBV30; D uncertain. This CDR3 has 13 residues. Germline V gene lookup returns CDR1 GTSNPN and CDR2 SVGIG (reference sequence). Trimming left V 0 bases short and J 2 bases short, with 7 bases between. The CDR3 is CAWSVLKNYGYTF. CDR3 nucleotide sequence: TGTGCCTGGAGTGTCCTGAAAAACTATGGCTACACCTTC.

The gene calls are TRBV2 and TRBJ1-4, with 7 bases matching TRBD1. CDR3 length equals 16 residues. Germline loops: CDR1 SNHLY, CDR2 FYNNEI. The J segment lost 0 bases and the V segment lost 6 bases, leaving 7 bases of the junction unmatched. The CDR3 coding sequence is TGTGCCAGCAGGCAGGGGGTATTGGCAACTAATGAAAAACTGTTTTTT. It is translated as CASRQGVLATNEKLFF.

Concerning this clone itself: The junction departs from germline at one end; a sequencing error may be responsible. The gene calls are TRBV5-4 and TRBJ2-7, with D maybe TRBD2 (6 bases). CDR1 is SGHNT, CDR2 YYREEE, per germline (reference sequence). This CDR3 is 15 amino acids long. This CDR3 reads CASSQDGTPTYEQYF. CDR3 in DNA: TGCGCCAGCAGCCAAGACGGGACTCCCACCTACGAGCAGTACTTC.

The V and J genes are TRBV27 and TRBJ1-2; 12 bases align to TRBD1. Trimming took 3 bases from V and 5 from J; bases not matched to a gene: 10. This CDR3 is 17 amino acids long. Looked up from germline, CDR1 is MNHEY and CDR2 is SMNVEV (reference sequence). This CDR3 is CASSFTGTGGSFYGYTF. In DNA form, the CDR3 reads TGTGCCAGCAGTTTTACCGGGACAGGGGGCTCCTTTTATGGCTACACCTTC.

This chain links TRBV27 with TRBJ1-1, with TRBD1 as a possible D gene (5 bases). Germline CDR1 reads MNHEY; CDR2 reads SMNVEV (reference sequence). Between the trimmed V and J ends, which lost 6 bases and 4 bases, there was a span of 27 bases. The CDR3 has 18 amino acids. CDR3 loop: CASSPIWQGRSQGTEAFF. The CDR3 coding sequence is TGTGCCAGCAGCCCAATCTGGCAAGGGAGGTCCCAGGGCACTGAAGCTTTCTTT.

This clone was seen once. V usage is TRBV30 and J usage is TRBJ1-2; 8 nucleotides line up with TRBD1. V was clipped by 3 bases and J by 3 bases; unmatched bases: 9. Per the germline V gene, CDR1 is GTSNPN and CDR2 is SVGIG (reference sequence). The CDR3 runs to 15 residues. The CDR3 protein is CAWREGTGGHYGYTF. CDR3 sequence (DNA): TGTGCCTGGAGGGAGGGTACAGGGGGGCACTATGGCTACACCTTC.

This rearrangement joins TRBV18 to TRBJ2-3; TRBD1 agrees at 8 bases. With V trimmed by 0 bases and J by 1 base, 3 bases remained unmatched. The CDR3 consists of 16 residues. Germline CDR1 reads KGHSH; CDR2 reads LQKENI. The CDR3 DNA is TGTGCCAGCTCACCACCTCTGGGACAGGGCACAGATACGCAGTATTTT. The encoded protein is CASSPPLGQGTDTQYF.

The chain has TRBV11-3 and TRBJ2-2; D is uncertain. Germline values: CDR1 SGHNT, CDR2 YENEEA. Trimming shortened V by 1 base and J by 0 bases, and 6 bases separated the two germline ends. The CDR3 totals 15 residues. This CDR3 is CASSLVSANTGELFF. The DNA of the CDR3 is TGTGCCAGCAGCTTAGTGTCCGCGAACACCGGGGAGCTGTTTTTT. The complete variable domain, with remaining parts taken from reference TRBV11-3 and TRBJ2-2, reads EAGVVQSPRYKIIEKKQPVAFWCNPISGHNTLYWYLQNLGQGPELLIRYENEEAVDDSQLPKDRFSAERLKGVDSTLKIQPAELGDSAVYLCASSLVSANTGELFFGEGSRLTVL.

The chain recombines TRBV15 with TRBJ1-2, with 8 positions matching TRBD1. The CDR3 runs 14 residues. The ends lost 3 bases at V and 8 bases at J; junction bases unmatched: 8. From germline, CDR1 is LNHNV and CDR2 YYDKDF (reference sequence). In DNA, the CDR3 is TGTGCCACCAGCAGCCAGAGACAGGGGTCGGGCTACACCTTC. It is translated as CATSSQRQGSGYTF.

This clone was observed once. The J gene is TRBJ1-1, the V gene TRBV5-8; D is possibly TRBD1 (5 bases). V was clipped by 5 bases and J by 1 base, with 18 bases between them. This CDR3 has 16 residues. Germline assignment: CDR1 SGHTS and CDR2 YDEGEE. This CDR3 reads CASRGFGRVKNTEAFF. The DNA for the CDR3 is TGTGCCAGCAGGGGCTTCGGCAGGGTAAAGAACACTGAAGCTTTCTTT. Using reference TRBV5-8 and TRBJ1-1 for the parts outside the CDR3, the full variable domain is EAGVTQSPTHLIKTRGQQATLRCSPISGHTSVYWYQQALGLGLQFLLWYDEGEERNRGNFPPRFSGRQFPNYSSELNVNALELEDSALYLCASRGFGRVKNTEAFFGQGTRLTVV.

This sequence joins TRBV19 and TRBJ1-4; unclear D gene. The CDR3 covers 12 residues. Between the trimmed V and J ends, which lost 3 bases and 8 bases, there was a span of 7 bases. CDR1 is LNHDA, CDR2 SQIVND, per germline (reference sequence). CDR3 DNA sequence: TGTGCCAGTAGTATGGGTGGCGAAAAACTGTTTTTT. Its translation is CASSMGGEKLFF. Full variable domain (remainder filled in from reference TRBV19 and TRBJ1-4): DGGITQSPKYLFRKEGQNVTLSCEQNLNHDAMYWYRQDPGQGLRLIYYSQIVNDFQKGDIAEGYSVSREKKESFPLTVTSAQKNPTAFYLCASSMGGEKLFFGSGTQLSVL.

The V call is TRBV9, the J call TRBJ1-6; D ambiguous. The ends were cut back, 4 bases at V and 5 bases at J, with 13 bases in the middle. Germline lookup yields CDR1 SGDLS and CDR2 YYNGEE. CDR3 length: 15 amino acids. CDR3 protein: CASSKSVPNNSPLHF. DNA for the CDR3: TGTGCCAGCAGCAAAAGTGTGCCTAATAATTCACCCCTCCACTTT.

V gene TRBV28 combines with J gene TRBJ1-5, with TRBD1 identical over 9 bases. J was trimmed by 6 bases and V by 6 bases; bases with no gene match: 12. Germline CDR1 is MDHEN and CDR2 is SYDVKM. The CDR3 loop spans 16 amino acids. This chain's CDR3 is CASSRPGTGQGQPQHF. The CDR3, as DNA: TGTGCCAGCAGCCGCCCCGGGACAGGGCAAGGTCAGCCCCAGCATTTT.

For the CDR3, the DNA is TGTGCCAGCGTTCGGGGCAATCAGCCCCAGCATTTT. Translating it yields CASVRGNQPQHF. The V call is TRBV7-6, the J call TRBJ1-5; D uncertain. The CDR3 extends over 12 amino acids. Trimming removed 8 bases from V and 2 bases from J, with 7 bases in between. Germline V gene lookup returns CDR1 SGHVS and CDR2 FNYEAQ.

The chain couples TRBV30 to TRBJ2-1, with D possibly called TRBD1 or TRBD2 (5 bases each). The V gene's germline CDR1 is GTSNPN and CDR2 SVGIG (reference sequence). This CDR3 spans 11 amino acids. Trimming removed 6 bases at V and 9 bases at J, with 12 bases between. CDR3 region: CACSGQIEQFF. DNA of the CDR3: TGTGCCTGCTCGGGGCAGATTGAGCAGTTCTTC.

The V gene is TRBV7-2, the J gene TRBJ2-3, with 7 nucleotides matching TRBD1. This CDR3 is 15 amino acids long. Germline V CDR1 and CDR2: SGHTA, FQGNSA. The junction had 5 bases not matched to a gene; V was cut back by 1 base and J by 4 bases. For the CDR3, the DNA is TGTGCCAGCAGCTTAGAGGGCAGGGGGTCAGATACGCAGTATTTT. As protein: CASSLEGRGSDTQYF. Looking up the rest from reference TRBV7-2 and TRBJ2-3 gives the full variable domain: GAGVSQSPSNKVTEKGKDVELRCDPISGHTALYWYRQSLGQGLEFLIYFQGNSAPDKSGLPSDRFSAERTGGSVSTLTIQRTQQEDSAVYLCASSLEGRGSDTQYFGPGTRLTVL.

V gene TRBV6-6 combines with J gene TRBJ2-1; possibly TRBD1 for D (5 bases). V was cut by 1 base and J by 7 bases, with 17 bases left in between. The CDR3 spans 16 residues. The germline CDR1 and CDR2 sequences are MNHNY and SVGAGI (reference sequence). CDR3 amino acids: CASSYLDAGPSNEQFF. The CDR3 DNA reads as TGTGCCAGCAGTTACTTGGATGCAGGGCCCTCTAATGAGCAGTTCTTC.

The chain links TRBV7-9 to TRBJ2-2; possible D gene TRBD2, 7 bases. The germline gives CDR1 SEHNR, CDR2 FQNEAQ (reference sequence). Trimming took off 4 bases at V and 5 bases at J, with 20 bases between the two ends. The CDR3 length is 17 residues. The CDR3: CASSSGEGTRKTGELFF. The CDR3, as DNA: TGTGCCAGCAGCTCCGGGGAGGGGACAAGGAAGACCGGGGAGCTGTTTTTT.

In its sample, this clone was seen once. CDR3 amino acids: CASSLTEPYGYTF. The CDR3 bases are TGCGCCAGCAGTTTGACGGAACCCTATGGCTACACCTTC. The J gene is TRBJ1-2, the V gene TRBV5-1; D unresolved. The CDR3 spans 13 residues. Trimming cost V 5 bases and J 4 bases, with 12 bases left between them. Germline CDR1 reads SGHRS; CDR2 reads YFSETQ.

The rearrangement joins TRBV5-4 to TRBJ1-1; 10 positions agree with TRBD1. The CDR3 loop spans 16 amino acids. In germline, CDR1 is SGHNT, CDR2 YYREEE (reference sequence). J lost 1 base, V lost 4 bases, and 7 bases had no gene match. The CDR3 protein is CASSAGTGDRNTEAFF. The CDR3 DNA sequence: TGTGCCAGCAGCGCCGGGACAGGGGATAGGAACACTGAAGCTTTCTTT.

This clone ranks as medium-sized. V usage is TRBV7-9 and J usage is TRBJ1-6; no clear D. The CDR3 is 14 residues long. Germline CDR1 SEHNR, CDR2 FQNEAQ (reference sequence). V dropped 4 bases and J dropped 5 bases, with 9 bases sitting between them. CDR3 DNA sequence: TGTGCCAGCAGCTCTGGAGGAGATAATTCACCCCTCCACTTT. Translation gives CASSSGGDNSPLHF.

The genes are TRBV7-8 and TRBJ2-7; perhaps TRBD1 as D (6 bases). Germline assignment: CDR1 SGHVS and CDR2 FQNEAQ. Trimming took 2 bases from V and 7 from J, leaving 15 bases between them. The CDR3 is made up of 14 amino acids. The CDR3 protein is CASSLMVAQGEQYF. The CDR3 bases are TGTGCCAGCAGCTTAATGGTCGCTCAGGGGGAGCAGTACTTC.

V and J are TRBV5-4 and TRBJ2-5; D remains unclear. Judging by the DNA end, TRBJ2-7 fits better; the J call may be wrong. CDR1 is SGHNT, CDR2 YYREEE, per germline (reference sequence). The CDR3 is 13 amino acids. Written as DNA, the CDR3 is TGTGCCAGCAGCTTGGTAGACGACTACGAGCAGTACTTC. It specifies CASSLVDDYEQYF.

J is TRBJ1-5 and V is TRBV4-2; 8 bases agree with TRBD1. The CDR3 has 17 residues. Trimming removed 0 bases from V and 3 bases from J; junction bases left unmatched: 7. Looked up from germline, CDR1 is LGHNA and CDR2 is YNFKEQ. CDR3 residues: CASSQDLGRGPNQPQHF. In DNA form, the CDR3 reads TGTGCCAGCAGCCAAGATCTGGGCAGGGGGCCCAATCAGCCCCAGCATTTT.

The CDR3: CASSVKTGFNQPQHF. In DNA form, the CDR3 reads TGTGCCAGTAGTGTAAAGACAGGGTTCAATCAGCCCCAGCATTTT. The chain carries TRBV19 and TRBJ1-5; 7 bases map to TRBD1. The length of the CDR3 is 15 residues. Germline values: CDR1 LNHDA, CDR2 SQIVND (reference sequence). V shed 5 bases and J 3 bases; nucleotides not matched to a gene: 7.

The chain carries TRBV18 and TRBJ1-1; 8 bases fit TRBD1. The CDR3 is made up of 16 amino acids. The trim removed 2 bases at V and 1 base at J, leaving 6 bases unmatched. Germline V gene sequence: CDR1 KGHSH, CDR2 LQKENI. The CDR3 is CASSPADRDWNTEAFF. CDR3 DNA: TGTGCCAGCTCACCAGCGGACAGGGATTGGAACACTGAAGCTTTCTTT.

In DNA form, the CDR3 reads TGTGCCAGCAGACGGGACGGTTTTTTAGCTGAAGCTTTCTTT. This sequence encodes CASRRDGFLAEAFF. This chain links TRBV6-1 with TRBJ1-1; TRBD1 might be the D (5 bases). Germline V gene sequence: CDR1 MNHNS, CDR2 SASEGT. V gave up 6 bases and J gave up 6 bases, with 17 bases separating them. This CDR3 comprises 14 residues.

This chain joins TRBV4-3 and TRBJ1-5; D is unclear. V lost 3 bases and J lost 4, with 7 bases in between. Germline CDR1 reads LGHNA; CDR2 reads YSLEER. The CDR3 runs 13 residues. CDR3 coding DNA: TGCGCCAGCAGCCAGGCGCAAAATCAGCCCCAGCATTTT. Amino acids: CASSQAQNQPQHF.

This chain joins TRBV30 and TRBJ2-3, with D maybe TRBD1 (6 bases). Germline V gives CDR1 GTSNPN, CDR2 SVGIG (reference sequence). This CDR3 has 14 amino acids. The V end lost 4 bases, the J end lost 3 bases, and 14 bases lay between the germline ends. In nucleotides, the CDR3 is TGTGCCTGGAAAGATGGGGGCGGGACAGATACGCAGTATTTT. Its protein is CAWKDGGGTDTQYF.

V is TRBV7-8 and J is TRBJ2-2, with TRBD2 matching over 11 bases. CDR1 and CDR2 from the germline V gene are SGHVS and FQNEAQ. The length of the CDR3 is 16 residues. The trim removed 6 bases at V and 3 bases at J, leaving 6 bases unmatched. Here the CDR3 DNA reads TGTGCCAGCAGGTTACTAGCGGGGGCATACACCGGGGAGCTGTTTTTT. This codes for CASRLLAGAYTGELFF.